These 21 T cell receptor beta chains share one sample of origin, sequenced in a study of CD8+CD57+ T cells in acquired aplastic anemia. Patients selected for sequencing had displayed CD8+CD57+ cell expansion by flow cytometry. The TCR beta profiling, which covered VDJ combination and CDR3 sequence, was carried out using genomic DNA as the template. TCRdb reprocessed the reads with MiXCR, giving one entry per CDR3 protein. The sample contains around 500,000 distinct CDR3 sequences, about a third of which appear only once. Sequencing used sorted CD4+, CD8+, or CD8+CD57+ T cells (not recorded which) from PBMCs. The source is a human donor with aplastic anemia.

This sequence joins TRBV20-1 and TRBJ2-3; 9 bases match TRBD2. The CDR3 totals 17 residues. Germline V gene lookup returns CDR1 DFQATT and CDR2 SNEGSKA (reference sequence). J lost 6 bases, V lost 0 bases, and 13 bases had no gene match. CDR3 nucleotides: TGCAGTGCTAGAGATCCGGGACTAGCAGGGGGGCGGGATACGCAGTATTTT. Translation gives CSARDPGLAGGRDTQYF.

This clonotype was seen a handful of times. The CDR3 region has the DNA TGTGCCATCAGTTCGGATAACTATGGCTACACCTTC. Translating it yields CAISSDNYGYTF. The chain has TRBV10-3 and TRBJ1-2; D is unclear. CDR1 is ENHRY and CDR2 is SYGVKD in the germline V gene. The CDR3 totals 12 residues. Between the trimmed V and J ends, which lost 5 bases and 1 base, there was a span of 5 bases.

This clonotype was observed a handful of times. The V and J genes are TRBV20-1 and TRBJ2-5, with D maybe TRBD2 (6 bases). V lost 7 bases and J lost 4, with 19 bases in between. The CDR3 sequence is 14 residues long. The germline CDR1 and CDR2 sequences are DFQATT and SNEGSKA (reference sequence). The chain's CDR3 is CSGTAAGLLETQYF. The CDR3 DNA sequence: TGCAGTGGAACAGCGGCGGGGTTGCTAGAGACCCAGTACTTC.

V usage is TRBV20-1 and J usage is TRBJ1-4, with 10 bases lining up with TRBD1. The trim removed 6 bases at V and 7 bases at J, leaving 8 bases unmatched. This CDR3 region has 14 residues. Germline-derived CDR1 and CDR2 are DFQATT and SNEGSKA (reference sequence). The CDR3 sequence: CSAVGTGVVEKLFF. The CDR3 DNA follows: TGCAGTGCCGTCGGGACAGGGGTTGTTGAAAAACTGTTTTTT.

There are a few counts of this clonotype. The V and J genes are TRBV30 and TRBJ1-2; a possible D gene is TRBD1 (6 bases). Per germline, CDR1 GTSNPN and CDR2 SVGIG (reference sequence). There are 14 residues in the CDR3. Trimming took 3 bases from V and 5 from J, leaving 16 bases between them. CDR3 sequence (DNA): TGTGCCTGGAGAGCCGGGACACTTGTTTATGGCTACACCTTC. The encoded protein is CAWRAGTLVYGYTF.

Concerning this clonotype itself: A read error may account for a junction end that differs from germline. The chain joins TRBV25-1 to TRBJ1-6, with D perhaps TRBD1 (5 bases). The length of the CDR3 is 15 residues. Germline loops: CDR1 MGHDK, CDR2 SYGVNS. The CDR3 DNA is TGTGCCACCAGTGATCCCGCGGGGGAAGGTTCACCCCTCCACTTT. Residues: CATSDPAGEGSPLHF.

The gene calls are TRBV6-5 and TRBJ2-2, with D hard to call. Between the trimmed V and J ends, which lost 0 bases and 4 bases, there was a span of 9 bases. There are 15 residues in the CDR3. CDR1 is MNHEY, CDR2 SVGAGI, per germline. In nucleotides, the CDR3 is TGTGCCAGCAGTTACTCGACTCTTACCACCGGGGAGCTGTTTTTT. It encodes CASSYSTLTTGELFF.

The CDR3 DNA sequence: TGTGCCACCAGGAGACAGGGGCAGGGGAGCACAGATACGCAGTATTTT. Amino acids: CATRRQGQGSTDTQYF. This rearrangement joins TRBV15 to TRBJ2-3, with 8 nucleotides matching TRBD1. V lost 6 bases, J lost 0 bases, and 8 bases stayed unmatched. The CDR3 is 16 residues long. CDR1 is LNHNV and CDR2 is YYDKDF in the germline V gene (reference sequence).

This clonotype was detected many times. J is TRBJ2-7 and V is TRBV19; the D is unclear. CDR1 is LNHDA and CDR2 is SQIVND in the germline V gene (reference sequence). V lost 0 bases, J lost 6 bases, and 9 bases lay in between. This CDR3 comprises 13 residues. CDR3 in amino acids: CASSIDPASEQYF. CDR3 DNA sequence: TGTGCCAGTAGTATAGATCCAGCGAGCGAGCAGTACTTC.

Ten or more counts support this clonotype. This chain connects TRBV24-1 to TRBJ1-4; no clear D gene. The V end was cut by 5 bases, the J end by 5 bases, with 8 bases between. Germline-derived CDR1 and CDR2 are KGHDR and SFDVKD. The CDR3 extends over 13 amino acids. Here the CDR3 DNA reads TGTGCCACCAGTGGAAGGTGGAATGAAAAACTGTTTTTT. Translation: CATSGRWNEKLFF.

V is TRBV15 and J is TRBJ2-7, with TRBD2 matching 10 bases. Losses at the gene ends were 6 bases for V and 1 base for J; bases not matched to a gene: 3. CDR1 is LNHNV and CDR2 is YYDKDF in the germline V gene (reference sequence). The CDR3 totals 14 residues. CDR3 loop: CATSPSGRSYEQYF. CDR3 DNA: TGTGCCACCAGTCCTAGCGGGAGATCCTACGAGCAGTACTTC.

The CDR3 DNA reads as TGCGCCAGCAGCTTGGCGTCAGGGAATCCCTACGAGCAGTACTTC. Translated: CASSLASGNPYEQYF. The chain uses TRBV5-1 and TRBJ2-7; D may be TRBD1 (5 bases). The ends were cut back, 0 bases at V and 2 bases at J, with 12 bases in the middle. Germline lookup yields CDR1 SGHRS and CDR2 YFSETQ. The CDR3 extends over 15 amino acids.

This clonotype has at least ten counts. The chain joins TRBV7-2 to TRBJ2-7; 8 nucleotides agree with TRBD2. Per germline, CDR1 SGHTA and CDR2 FQGNSA. With 4 bases clipped from V and 0 bases from J, the junction kept 8 bases outside the gene matches. The CDR3 has 16 amino acids. CDR3 protein: CASSWRRGASSYEQYF. The DNA of the CDR3 is TGTGCCAGCAGCTGGAGGCGGGGGGCGAGCTCCTACGAGCAGTACTTC.

The V call is TRBV25-1, the J call TRBJ1-2; no reliable D call. This CDR3 comprises 13 residues. Germline-derived CDR1 and CDR2 are MGHDK and SYGVNS. Trimming cost V 3 bases and J 3 bases, with 8 bases left between them. The DNA for the CDR3 is TGTGCCAGCAGTGACAACGTGGACTATGGCTACACCTTC. Amino acid sequence: CASSDNVDYGYTF.

With regard to this clonotype: Germline is not matched at one junction end, which may reflect a read error. This chain joins TRBV24-1 and TRBJ1-5; maybe TRBD1 (5 bases). This CDR3 contains 14 residues. Germline V CDR1 and CDR2: KGHDR, SFDVKD. The CDR3 region has the DNA TGCAGTGCCCGTGGGGCAGGGAGGCACCAGCCCCAGCATTTT. Its protein is CSARGAGRHQPQHF.

As to this clonotype: With a much larger clone just one base away, this may be a read error. Here the CDR3 omits its conserved ending phenylalanine or tryptophan, so a read error is the likely source. This sequence joins TRBV20-1 and TRBJ1-5; D is undetermined. Germline CDR1 is DFQATT and CDR2 is SNEGSKA (reference sequence). Trimming removed 1 base from V and 7 bases from J, with 14 bases in between. CDR3 length: 14 amino acids. This chain's CDR3 is CSARGGGPGQPQHS. In DNA form, the CDR3 reads TGCAGTGCTAGAGGAGGAGGGCCTGGGCAGCCCCAGCATTCT.

In its sample, this clonotype was seen many times. V gene TRBV11-2 combines with J gene TRBJ2-3; D not certain. Trimming stripped 4 bases from V and 2 bases from J, with 13 bases between. This CDR3 is 15 amino acids long. Germline lookup yields CDR1 SGHAT and CDR2 FQNNGV. CDR3 sequence: CASSSAVSATDTQYF. The CDR3 DNA is TGTGCCAGCAGCTCAGCCGTGTCAGCCACAGATACGCAGTATTTT.

This clonotype was recorded a few times. This chain connects TRBV6-1 to TRBJ1-5; D may be TRBD1 (5 bases). The CDR3 loop spans 14 amino acids. CDR1 is MNHNS and CDR2 is SASEGT in the germline V gene. V was cut by 6 bases and J by 4 bases, with 13 bases left in between. Written as DNA, the CDR3 is TGTGCCAGCAGCTCAGACAGAACAAATCAGCCCCAGCATTTT. Protein sequence: CASSSDRTNQPQHF.

The chain employs TRBV15 and TRBJ1-5, with unresolved D. Trimming removed 0 bases at V and 11 bases at J, with 14 bases between. Germline V lookup: CDR1 LNHNV, CDR2 YYDKDF (reference sequence). CDR3 size: 14 residues. The CDR3 is CATSRDYIRAAQHF. In DNA form, the CDR3 reads TGTGCCACCAGCAGAGATTACATCAGAGCGGCCCAGCATTTT.

V and J are TRBV7-2 and TRBJ2-3, with D unresolved. CDR3 length: 13 residues. Trimming pared 3 bases from V and 6 bases from J, leaving 10 bases between. Germline V CDR1 and CDR2: SGHTA, FQGNSA. For the CDR3, the DNA is TGTGCCAGCAGCTTCGTGGGCTTGGATACGCAGTATTTT. Translating gives CASSFVGLDTQYF.

This clonotype was seen repeatedly, ten times or more. The chain is built from TRBV20-1 and TRBJ2-5, with 7 positions matching TRBD2. This CDR3 spans 15 amino acids. Germline V CDR1 and CDR2: DFQATT, SNEGSKA (reference sequence). Trimming removed 3 bases from V and 4 bases from J; junction bases left unmatched: 11. This CDR3 reads CSARADIGRVETQYF. The CDR3 DNA is TGCAGTGCTAGGGCGGACATTGGGAGGGTAGAGACCCAGTACTTC.